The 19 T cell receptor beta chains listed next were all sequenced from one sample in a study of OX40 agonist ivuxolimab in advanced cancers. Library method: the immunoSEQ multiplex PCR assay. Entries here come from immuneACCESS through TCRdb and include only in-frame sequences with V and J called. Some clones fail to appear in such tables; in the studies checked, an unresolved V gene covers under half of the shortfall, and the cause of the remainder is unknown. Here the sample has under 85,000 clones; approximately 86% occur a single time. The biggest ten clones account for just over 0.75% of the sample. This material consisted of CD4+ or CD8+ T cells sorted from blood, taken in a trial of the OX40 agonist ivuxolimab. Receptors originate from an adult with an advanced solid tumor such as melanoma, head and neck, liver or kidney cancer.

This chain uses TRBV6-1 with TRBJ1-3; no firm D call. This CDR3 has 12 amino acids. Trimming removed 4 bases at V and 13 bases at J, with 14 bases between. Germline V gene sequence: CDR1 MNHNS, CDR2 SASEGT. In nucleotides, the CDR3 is TGTGCCAGCAGTGCCCCGCTCGCTCATATATATTTT. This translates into CASSAPLAHIYF.

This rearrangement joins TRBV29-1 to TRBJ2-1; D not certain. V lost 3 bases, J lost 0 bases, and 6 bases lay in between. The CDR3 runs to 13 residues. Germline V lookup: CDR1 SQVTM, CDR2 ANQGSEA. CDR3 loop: CSVDVLSYNEQFF. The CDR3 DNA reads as TGCAGCGTTGACGTCCTCTCCTACAATGAGCAGTTCTTC.

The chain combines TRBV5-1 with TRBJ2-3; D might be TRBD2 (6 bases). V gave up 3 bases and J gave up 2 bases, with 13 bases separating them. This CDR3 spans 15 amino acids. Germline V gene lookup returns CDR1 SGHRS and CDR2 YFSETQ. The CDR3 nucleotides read TGCGCCAGCAGCTGGCGGGGCGGGGACACAGATACGCAGTATTTT. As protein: CASSWRGGDTDTQYF.

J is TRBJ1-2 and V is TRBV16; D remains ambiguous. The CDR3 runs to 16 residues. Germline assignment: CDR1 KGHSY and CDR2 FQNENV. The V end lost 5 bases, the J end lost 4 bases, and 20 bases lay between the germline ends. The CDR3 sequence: CASSISIVRKTYGYTF. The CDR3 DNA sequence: TGTGCCAGCAGCATTAGCATCGTTAGAAAGACCTATGGCTACACCTTC.

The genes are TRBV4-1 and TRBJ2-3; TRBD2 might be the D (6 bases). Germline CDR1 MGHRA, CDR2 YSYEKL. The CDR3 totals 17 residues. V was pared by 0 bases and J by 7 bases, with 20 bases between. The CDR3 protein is CASSQDSISGSGYTQYF. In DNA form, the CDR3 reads TGCGCCAGCAGCCAAGATAGCATCAGCGGGTCAGGCTATACGCAGTATTTT.

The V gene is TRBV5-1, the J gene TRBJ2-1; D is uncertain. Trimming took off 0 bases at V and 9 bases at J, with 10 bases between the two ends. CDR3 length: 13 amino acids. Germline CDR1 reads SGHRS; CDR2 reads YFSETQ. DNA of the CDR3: TGCGCCAGCAGCTTGGCAGGCTCCACTGAGCAGTTCTTC. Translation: CASSLAGSTEQFF.

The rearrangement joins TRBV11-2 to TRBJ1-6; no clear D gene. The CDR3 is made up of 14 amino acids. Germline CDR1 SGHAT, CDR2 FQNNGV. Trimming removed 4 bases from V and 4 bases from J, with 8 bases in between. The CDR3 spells CASSSGRYNSPLHF. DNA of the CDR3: TGTGCCAGCAGCTCAGGCCGATATAATTCACCCCTCCACTTT.

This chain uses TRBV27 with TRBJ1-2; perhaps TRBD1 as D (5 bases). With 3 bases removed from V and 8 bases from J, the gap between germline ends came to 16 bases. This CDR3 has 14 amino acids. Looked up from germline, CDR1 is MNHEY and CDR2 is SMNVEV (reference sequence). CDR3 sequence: CASSFNRGTGGYTF. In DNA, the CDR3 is TGTGCCAGCAGTTTTAATCGGGGGACGGGAGGCTACACCTTC.

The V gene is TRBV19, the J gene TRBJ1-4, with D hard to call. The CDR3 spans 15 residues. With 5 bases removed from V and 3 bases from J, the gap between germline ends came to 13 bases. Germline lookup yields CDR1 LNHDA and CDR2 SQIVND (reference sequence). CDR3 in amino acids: CASSFDGAANEKLFF. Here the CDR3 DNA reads TGTGCCAGTAGTTTCGACGGTGCTGCTAATGAAAAACTGTTTTTT. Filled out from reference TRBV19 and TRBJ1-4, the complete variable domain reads DGGITQSPKYLFRKEGQNVTLSCEQNLNHDAMYWYRQDPGQGLRLIYYSQIVNDFQKGDIAEGYSVSREKKESFPLTVTSAQKNPTAFYLCASSFDGAANEKLFFGSGTQLSVL.

The CDR3 bases are TGTGCCAGCAGCCACGGTTTGTCGGGACAACTCTACGAGCAGTACTTC. Its protein is CASSHGLSGQLYEQYF. The gene calls are TRBV14 and TRBJ2-7; TRBD1 is a possible D gene (6 bases). V lost 3 bases and J 3 bases, leaving 18 bases between the germline ends. This CDR3 spans 16 amino acids. The germline V gene has CDR1 SGHDN and CDR2 FVKESK.

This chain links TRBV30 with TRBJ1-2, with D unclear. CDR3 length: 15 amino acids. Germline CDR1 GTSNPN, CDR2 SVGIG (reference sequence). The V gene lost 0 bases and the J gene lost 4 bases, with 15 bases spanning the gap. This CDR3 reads CAWSVLGIGGYGYTF. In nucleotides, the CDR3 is TGTGCCTGGAGTGTACTGGGGATAGGAGGCTATGGCTACACCTTC.

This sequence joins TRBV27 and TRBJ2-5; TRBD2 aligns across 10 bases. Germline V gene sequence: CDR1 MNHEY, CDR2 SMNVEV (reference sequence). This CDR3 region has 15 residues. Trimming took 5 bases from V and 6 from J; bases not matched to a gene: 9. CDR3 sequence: CASSPGLAVGKTQYF. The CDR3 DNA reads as TGTGCCAGCAGTCCCGGACTAGCGGTAGGAAAGACCCAGTACTTC.

The CDR3 spells CASSSDTAKAFF. The CDR3 DNA reads as TGTGCCAGCAGCTCGGACACGGCTAAAGCTTTCTTT. The chain employs TRBV5-6 and TRBJ1-1; TRBD1 might be the D (5 bases). This CDR3 spans 12 amino acids. Germline V gives CDR1 SGHDT, CDR2 YYEEEE. V dropped 3 bases and J dropped 9 bases, with 12 bases sitting between them. The whole variable domain, filled in from reference TRBV5-6 and TRBJ1-1, reads DAGVTQSPTHLIKTRGQQVTLRCSPKSGHDTVSWYQQALGQGPQFIFQYYEEEERQRGNFPDRFSGHQFPNYSSELNVNALLLGDSALYLCASSSDTAKAFFGQGTRLTVV.

The CDR3 DNA is TGTGCCAGCAGAAAGGCGGGGGTTAGCAATCAGCCCCAGCATTTT. Translating it yields CASRKAGVSNQPQHF. The chain combines TRBV6-5 with TRBJ1-5; perhaps TRBD1 as D (5 bases). This CDR3 spans 15 amino acids. Germline lookup yields CDR1 MNHEY and CDR2 SVGAGI. The V end lost 6 bases, the J end lost 0 bases, and 12 bases lay between the germline ends.

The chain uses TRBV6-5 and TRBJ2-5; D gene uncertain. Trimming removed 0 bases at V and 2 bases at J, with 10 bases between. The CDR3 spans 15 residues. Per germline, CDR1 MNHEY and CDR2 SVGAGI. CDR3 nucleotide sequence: TGTGCCAGCAGTTACTCGATCCGAGAACAAGAGACCCAGTACTTC. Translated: CASSYSIREQETQYF.

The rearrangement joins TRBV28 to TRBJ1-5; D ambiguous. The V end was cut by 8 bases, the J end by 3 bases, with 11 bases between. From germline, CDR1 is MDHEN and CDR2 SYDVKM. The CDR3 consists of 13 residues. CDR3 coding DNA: TGTGCCAGCCAGTCAGGCCCCAATCAGCCCCAGCATTTT. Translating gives CASQSGPNQPQHF.

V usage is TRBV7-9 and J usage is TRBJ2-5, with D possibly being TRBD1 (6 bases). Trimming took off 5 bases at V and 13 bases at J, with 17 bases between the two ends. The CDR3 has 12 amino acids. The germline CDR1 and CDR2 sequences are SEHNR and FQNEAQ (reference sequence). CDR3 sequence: CASSLEEGQAYF. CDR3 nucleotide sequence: TGTGCCAGCAGCCTAGAAGAGGGACAAGCGTACTTC.

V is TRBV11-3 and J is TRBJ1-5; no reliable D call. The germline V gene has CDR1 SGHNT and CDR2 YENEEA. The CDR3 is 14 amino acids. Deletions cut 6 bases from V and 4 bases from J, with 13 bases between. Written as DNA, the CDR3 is TGTGCCAGCAGTCCTAACCTGGGAAATCAGCCCCAGCATTTT. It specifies CASSPNLGNQPQHF.

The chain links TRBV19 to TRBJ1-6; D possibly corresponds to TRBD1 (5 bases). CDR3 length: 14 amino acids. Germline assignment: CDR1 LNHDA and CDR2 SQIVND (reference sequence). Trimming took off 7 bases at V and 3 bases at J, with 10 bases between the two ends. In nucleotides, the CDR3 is TGTGCCAGTAAAGCGGGGGTCTATAATTCACCCCTCCACTTT. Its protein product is CASKAGVYNSPLHF.